The source of this TCR beta chain is a study of T cells in narcolepsy. Study overall: Donors had narcolepsy type 1 or type 2, or were healthy controls. Study-wide findings and caveats: Comparing one patient's CSF and blood CD4+ clonotypes highlighted HCRT- and TRIB2-specific autoreactive clonotypes. Reportedly, autoreactive clonotypes were serially detected in patients' blood but not controls'.

The protocol was immunoSEQ multiplex PCR, while the TCRdb copy is restricted to in-frame clones and leaves out a portion. Altogether about 30,000 clones are present, roughly four fifths being singletons, with the ten largest covering approximately 0.66%. CDR3 length: 13 residues. The V gene's germline CDR1 is MNHNS and CDR2 SASEGT. With 8 bases removed from V and 4 bases from J, the gap between germline ends came to 11 bases. As for this clone: Its cognate antigen is unknown.

The chain carries TRBV6-1 and TRBJ1-4; D may be TRBD1 (5 bases). The clonotype comes from a human donor in good health. The sequenced material came from memory (CD45RA-) CD4+ T cells from blood. The DNA of the CDR3 is TGTGCCAGCTCGGGGGGGATTAATGAAAAACTGTTTTTT. This gives the protein CASSGGINEKLFF.